The 5 T cell receptor beta chains given below trace back to one sample, sequenced in a study of T cells in Graves' hyperthyroidism and ophthalmopathy. The CDR3 regions of TCR beta were amplified from RNA transcripts. Carried out on the TCR CDR3, a first-round RT-PCR used the HTBI primer set. TCRdb reanalysed the multiplex PCR reads using MiXCR and keeps one entry per CDR3 protein. The sample records about 480,000 distinct CDR3 sequences, 13% to 15% being singletons. Sequencing input: blood. The receptor set was obtained from a woman under 30 with Graves' hyperthyroidism.

This clonotype appeared many times. The chain joins TRBV25-1 to TRBJ1-5; no clear D. This CDR3 spans 14 amino acids. The V gene lost 10 bases and the J gene lost 2 bases, with 15 bases spanning the gap. Germline CDR1 MGHDK, CDR2 SYGVNS. CDR3 sequence (DNA): TGTGCCATCCTACGGGAAATGGGCAATCAGCCCCAGCATTTT. Translating it yields CAILREMGNQPQHF.

Ten or more counts support this clonotype. The J gene is TRBJ1-2, the V gene TRBV18; D is unclear. CDR3 length: 14 amino acids. Germline CDR1 and CDR2: KGHSH and LQKENI. Trimming took 0 bases from V and 8 from J, leaving 13 bases between them. This CDR3 is CASSPPLGAEGYTF. Here the CDR3 DNA reads TGTGCCAGCTCACCACCGCTGGGAGCTGAGGGCTACACCTTC.

Regarding this clonotype: Because the CDR3 is missing its conserved closing phenylalanine or tryptophan, this is likely a read error. The rearrangement joins TRBV19 to TRBJ1-1, with D perhaps matching TRBD1 (5 bases). V dropped 4 bases and J dropped 1 base, with 7 bases sitting between them. The CDR3 is 13 amino acids. Germline V gene lookup returns CDR1 LNHDA and CDR2 SQIVND (reference sequence). The CDR3 here is CASSKGQNTEAFS. DNA of the CDR3: TGTGCCAGTAGTAAGGGGCAGAACACTGAAGCTTTCTCT.

This clonotype was detected only a few times. The genes are TRBV4-1 and TRBJ1-4; D is possibly TRBD1 (5 bases). This CDR3 is built from 15 residues. Germline V CDR1 and CDR2: MGHRA, YSYEKL. Trimming took off 2 bases at V and 5 bases at J, with 12 bases between the two ends. The CDR3 bases are TGCGCCAGCAGCCAAACGGGGCTGAAAAATGAAAAACTGTTTTTT. Translated: CASSQTGLKNEKLFF.

This clonotype was detected many times. The chain joins TRBV19 to TRBJ1-2, with D maybe TRBD1 (6 bases). Germline CDR1 reads LNHDA; CDR2 reads SQIVND (reference sequence). The CDR3 has 14 residues. Between the trimmed V and J ends, which lost 5 bases and 5 bases, there was a span of 15 bases. The CDR3 here is CASSSQGKLYGYTF. The DNA of the CDR3 is TGTGCCAGTAGTTCTCAGGGGAAACTATATGGCTACACCTTC.